This T cell receptor beta chain was captured by sequencing in a study of low-dose radiotherapy and immunotherapy resistance in tumors. Study at large: Every two weeks, cyclophosphamide 200 mg/m2 was infused one day before radiation plus immunotherapy.

With TRAV- and TRBV-specific primers, first-strand cDNA was made, covering the alpha and beta chains. Both a constant-region primer and a V-primer adapter served to amplify TCRs across around 20 PCR cycles. TCRdb re-called the reads through MiXCR, storing one row per CDR3 protein. This table has 10,000 to 15,000 distinct CDR3 sequences, roughly four fifths appearing once. This CDR3 is 14 amino acids long. Trimming removed 0 bases from V and 5 bases from J, with 8 bases in between. Germline V gives CDR1 SGHRS, CDR2 YFSETQ. This clonotype was obtained from a human donor with advanced metastatic prostate, ovarian, gallbladder or colorectal cancer (not recorded which). This table probably holds off-target reads from a library built for another chain. The rearrangement uses TRBV5-1 and TRBJ2-2, with D uncertain. The CDR3, as DNA: TGCGCCAGCAGCTTGGAAGTATCTACCGGGGAGCTGTTTTTT. Its translation is CASSLEVSTGELFF.